These 27 T cell receptor beta chains were all obtained from the same sample, sequenced in a study of cytomegalovirus exposure and HLA in healthy donors. This PCR relied on a set of 60 Vbeta primers and 13 Jbeta primers. The repertoire was sequenced with immunoSEQ multiplex PCR; TCRdb's copy has only in-frame clones and lacks some. The repertoire holds about 85,000 clones, about 80% seen once, with less than 40% in the top ten. The sequenced sample was PBMCs. These receptors came from a man between 50 and 59 years old in good health and CMV-seropositive.

The chain recombines TRBV9 with TRBJ2-3, with 12 bases lining up with TRBD2. CDR3 length equals 16 residues. V shed 4 bases, J shed 4 bases, and the junction held 7 bases outside the gene matches. Per germline, CDR1 SGDLS and CDR2 YYNGEE. The CDR3 region is CASSSRLAGEADTQYF. CDR3 DNA sequence: TGTGCCAGCAGCTCCCGACTAGCGGGAGAGGCAGATACGCAGTATTTT.

CDR3 sequence reads: CASSYDVRAYGYTF. In DNA, the CDR3 is TGTGCCAGCAGTTACGATGTCAGGGCCTATGGCTACACCTTC. The gene calls are TRBV6-6 and TRBJ1-2, with D possibly matching TRBD1 (5 bases). V lost 2 bases and J 4 bases, leaving 11 bases between the germline ends. CDR1 and CDR2 (germline): MNHNY, SVGAGI (reference sequence). The CDR3 consists of 14 residues.

This clone was observed a single time. CDR3 in amino acids: CASSEEWRGTEAFF. DNA of the CDR3: TGTGCCAGCAGTGAAGAATGGAGGGGCACTGAAGCTTTCTTT. The chain carries TRBV6-1 and TRBJ1-1; the D gene is possibly TRBD1 (5 bases). The CDR3 has 14 amino acids. Trimming took 1 base from V and 4 from J, leaving 10 bases between them. CDR1 is MNHNS, CDR2 SASEGT, per germline.

The gene calls are TRBV6-6 and TRBJ2-7, with a possible D match to TRBD1 (6 bases). The CDR3 length is 13 residues. The V end was cut by 1 base, the J end by 3 bases, with 7 bases between. Germline V lookup: CDR1 MNHNY, CDR2 SVGAGI (reference sequence). CDR3 loop: CASSYWDNYEQYF. The CDR3 nucleotides read TGTGCCAGCAGTTACTGGGACAACTACGAGCAGTACTTC.

The chain is built from TRBV10-3 and TRBJ1-1, with a possible D match to TRBD1 (5 bases). Between the trimmed V and J ends, which lost 5 bases and 4 bases, there was a span of 11 bases. This CDR3 has 13 amino acids. Germline CDR1 and CDR2: ENHRY and SYGVKD. The CDR3 sequence: CAISSGEGTEAFF. The CDR3 nucleotides read TGTGCCATCAGTTCGGGGGAGGGCACTGAAGCTTTCTTT.

This chain uses TRBV5-1 with TRBJ2-1; 8 positions agree with TRBD2. J was trimmed by 3 bases and V by 2 bases; bases with no gene match: 4. CDR1 SGHRS and CDR2 YFSETQ come from the germline V gene. This CDR3 contains 15 residues. CDR3 region: CASSFLAGSYNEQFF. In DNA, the CDR3 is TGCGCCAGCAGCTTCCTAGCGGGCAGCTACAATGAGCAGTTCTTC.

The chain uses TRBV5-1 and TRBJ2-1, with D perhaps matching TRBD1 (6 bases). Deletions cut 2 bases from V and 6 bases from J, with 15 bases between. Germline V gives CDR1 SGHRS, CDR2 YFSETQ. This CDR3 comprises 15 residues. CDR3 region: CASSFPFGQSNEQFF. CDR3 nucleotides: TGCGCCAGCAGCTTTCCTTTTGGACAGTCCAATGAGCAGTTCTTC.

The genes are TRBV7-6 and TRBJ1-1; D gene ambiguous. CDR3 size: 17 residues. CDR1 is SGHVS and CDR2 is FNYEAQ in the germline V gene. Trimming removed 1 base at V and 0 bases at J, with 15 bases between. The chain's CDR3 is CASSLDTGGLMNTEAFF. The DNA for the CDR3 is TGTGCCAGCAGCTTAGACACCGGCGGGCTCATGAACACTGAAGCTTTCTTT.

The rearrangement joins TRBV2 to TRBJ2-5; D may be TRBD1 (5 bases). Germline loops: CDR1 SNHLY, CDR2 FYNNEI. Trimming took off 8 bases at V and 4 bases at J, with 11 bases between the two ends. The length of the CDR3 is 12 residues. As DNA, the CDR3 is TGTGCCAGCGGGAAGGGGTCAGAGACCCAGTACTTC. Translating gives CASGKGSETQYF.

This clone is medium-sized. The chain combines TRBV2 with TRBJ2-2; 7 bases agree with TRBD1. CDR1 and CDR2 from the germline V gene are SNHLY and FYNNEI. The J segment lost 7 bases and the V segment lost 4 bases, leaving 6 bases of the junction unmatched. The CDR3 runs to 14 residues. Here the CDR3 reads CASSGDRAIGELFF. The CDR3 nucleotides read TGTGCCAGCAGTGGTGACAGGGCTATCGGGGAGCTGTTTTTT.

Written as DNA, the CDR3 is TGTGCCATCAGGGGGGGGGCCGGGGAGCTGTTTTTT. This gives the protein CAIRGGAGELFF. The V and J genes are TRBV10-3 and TRBJ2-2; TRBD2 matches at 7 bases. Trimming took 6 bases from V and 6 from J; bases not matched to a gene: 1. The CDR3 covers 12 residues. Germline CDR1 reads ENHRY; CDR2 reads SYGVKD.

The chain recombines TRBV9 with TRBJ2-1; D may be TRBD2 (5 bases). Between the trimmed V and J ends, which lost 3 bases and 10 bases, there was a span of 20 bases. The germline CDR1 and CDR2 sequences are SGDLS and YYNGEE. This CDR3 has 15 amino acids. The CDR3 loop reads CASSAYSGSTGEQFF. The DNA of the CDR3 is TGTGCCAGCAGCGCTTACTCTGGAAGCACGGGAGAGCAGTTCTTC. Complete variable domain (other parts from reference TRBV9 and TRBJ2-1): DSGVTQTPKHLITATGQRVTLRCSPRSGDLSVYWYQQSLDQGLQFLIQYYNGEERAKGNILERFSAQQFPDLHSELNLSSLELGDSALYFCASSAYSGSTGEQFFGPGTRLTVL.

The chain is built from TRBV7-2 and TRBJ2-7, with a weak D call TRBD1 (6 bases). The CDR3 length is 15 residues. V dropped 5 bases and J dropped 1 base, with 15 bases sitting between them. The V gene's germline CDR1 is SGHTA and CDR2 FQGNSA. The CDR3 is CASSQQGFRSYEQYF. CDR3 DNA: TGTGCCAGCAGCCAGCAGGGGTTTAGGTCCTACGAGCAGTACTTC. The entire variable domain, with the rest obtained from reference TRBV7-2 and TRBJ2-7, is as follows: GAGVSQSPSNKVTEKGKDVELRCDPISGHTALYWYRQSLGQGLEFLIYFQGNSAPDKSGLPSDRFSAERTGGSVSTLTIQRTQQEDSAVYLCASSQQGFRSYEQYFGPGTRLTVT.

This rearrangement joins TRBV9 to TRBJ2-7, with D uncertain. In germline, CDR1 is SGDLS, CDR2 YYNGEE. This CDR3 contains 16 residues. Between the trimmed V and J ends, which lost 4 bases and 7 bases, there was a span of 24 bases. CDR3: CASSPWPGLNNGEQYF. The CDR3 nucleotides are TGTGCCAGCAGCCCCTGGCCTGGGCTAAACAACGGAGAGCAGTACTTC.

This chain uses TRBV15 with TRBJ1-4, with 7 bases that match TRBD1. This CDR3 has 16 amino acids. V trimming: 1 base; J trimming: 8 bases; junction bases outside the gene matches: 10. The germline gives CDR1 LNHNV, CDR2 YYDKDF (reference sequence). CDR3 DNA: TGTGCCACCAGCAGAGTCCGTGACAGGGTAGACGAAAAACTGTTTTTT. Residues: CATSRVRDRVDEKLFF.

The chain has TRBV30 and TRBJ2-1, with D perhaps matching TRBD2 (5 bases). The CDR3 is 13 amino acids. Germline loops: CDR1 GTSNPN, CDR2 SVGIG (reference sequence). The V gene lost 4 bases and the J gene lost 7 bases, with 14 bases spanning the gap. The DNA of the CDR3 is TGTGCCTGGACTGCTAGCCTGGGGAATGAGCAGTTCTTC. This translates into CAWTASLGNEQFF.

This clone was found once. The rearrangement uses TRBV5-6 and TRBJ2-5; TRBD2 matches at 9 bases. Germline V lookup: CDR1 SGHDT, CDR2 YYEEEE. The CDR3 loop spans 14 amino acids. V was clipped by 5 bases and J by 4 bases; unmatched bases: 6. The CDR3 coding sequence is TGTGCCAGCAGTTTAGCGGGAGTAACAGAGACCCAGTACTTC. Its protein product is CASSLAGVTETQYF.

The genes are TRBV19 and TRBJ1-1; TRBD1 aligns across 7 bases. This CDR3 is built from 13 residues. Per the germline V gene, CDR1 is LNHDA and CDR2 is SQIVND (reference sequence). Unmatched junction bases numbered 10, after V lost 3 bases and J lost 12 bases. CDR3 residues: CASSIERGRFPFF. The CDR3 DNA is TGTGCCAGTAGTATCGAAAGGGGGCGATTTCCTTTCTTT.

This clone was found a few times. The J gene is TRBJ2-4, the V gene TRBV7-2; the D is unclear. The CDR3 is 16 amino acids. Between the trimmed V and J ends, which lost 1 base and 6 bases, there was a span of 16 bases. Germline V gene lookup returns CDR1 SGHTA and CDR2 FQGNSA. This chain's CDR3 is CASSLGLTGFSNIQYF. The DNA for the CDR3 is TGTGCCAGCAGCTTAGGCCTGACTGGTTTTTCAAACATTCAGTACTTC.

This clone was detected only once. The genes are TRBV30 and TRBJ2-3; no clear D. CDR1 is GTSNPN and CDR2 is SVGIG in the germline V gene (reference sequence). The V gene lost 1 base and the J gene lost 0 bases, with 5 bases spanning the gap. The CDR3 loop spans 13 amino acids. The CDR3 loop reads CAWSGASTDTQYF. CDR3 DNA sequence: TGTGCCTGGAGTGGCGCCAGCACAGATACGCAGTATTTT.

The V and J genes are TRBV7-6 and TRBJ2-5; D might be TRBD2 (6 bases). Germline CDR1 and CDR2: SGHVS and FNYEAQ. V gave up 5 bases and J gave up 5 bases, with 15 bases separating them. This CDR3 is 14 amino acids long. The CDR3 DNA reads TGTGCCAGCAGCGGGGGGTTAGGGGATGAGACCCAGTACTTC. It codes for CASSGGLGDETQYF.

V is TRBV19 and J is TRBJ2-1; TRBD1 is a possible D gene (5 bases). The germline gives CDR1 LNHDA, CDR2 SQIVND (reference sequence). The length of the CDR3 is 14 residues. Between the trimmed V and J ends, which lost 7 bases and 2 bases, there was a span of 12 bases. The CDR3 sequence: CASTSLGAYNEQFF. DNA of the CDR3: TGTGCCAGTACTAGTTTAGGGGCCTACAATGAGCAGTTCTTC.

This sequence joins TRBV18 and TRBJ2-1, with 8 positions matching TRBD1. The V and J ends lost 2 bases and 3 bases, in that order; junction bases with no gene match: 18. The germline CDR1 and CDR2 sequences are KGHSH and LQKENI. The CDR3 consists of 20 residues. CDR3 in DNA: TGTGCCAGCTCACCATTCAGTTCCCCCGACAGGGGCCTTAACTACAATGAGCAGTTCTTC. Protein product: CASSPFSSPDRGLNYNEQFF. Supplemented by reference TRBV18 and TRBJ2-1, the full variable domain reads NAGVMQNPRHLVRRRGQEARLRCSPMKGHSHVYWYRQLPEEGLKFMVYLQKENIIDESGMPKERFSAEFPKEGPSILRIQQVVRGDSAAYFCASSPFSSPDRGLNYNEQFFGPGTRLTVL.

This sequence joins TRBV19 and TRBJ2-7, with a possible D match to TRBD2 (6 bases). Between the trimmed V and J ends, which lost 3 bases and 6 bases, there was a span of 15 bases. Germline CDR1 LNHDA, CDR2 SQIVND (reference sequence). This CDR3 spans 14 amino acids. CDR3: CASSISLASGEQYF. DNA for the CDR3: TGTGCCAGTAGTATCTCACTAGCATCAGGCGAGCAGTACTTC.

This rearrangement joins TRBV2 to TRBJ1-2; D uncertain. V was clipped by 0 bases and J by 1 base, with 12 bases between them. This CDR3 has 16 amino acids. CDR1 and CDR2 (germline): SNHLY, FYNNEI. The CDR3 DNA follows: TGTGCCAGCAGTGAAGCCTACGGGATACTTAACTATGGCTACACCTTC. Translating gives CASSEAYGILNYGYTF.

A single count supports this clone. V is TRBV5-4 and J is TRBJ2-7; 8 bases map to TRBD1. The CDR3 spans 15 residues. V trimming: 5 bases; J trimming: 5 bases; junction bases outside the gene matches: 12. Germline CDR1 is SGHNT and CDR2 is YYREEE (reference sequence). CDR3 residues: CASSSPRQGNDEQYF. CDR3 DNA: TGTGCCAGCAGTTCTCCTAGACAGGGGAACGACGAGCAGTACTTC.

V usage is TRBV4-1 and J usage is TRBJ1-3; no clear D gene. The CDR3 is 15 amino acids. With 3 bases removed from V and 1 base from J, the gap between germline ends came to 10 bases. CDR1 is MGHRA and CDR2 is YSYEKL in the germline V gene. CDR3 residues: CASSHLQVSGNTIYF. For the CDR3, the DNA is TGCGCCAGCAGCCATCTGCAGGTATCTGGAAACACCATATATTTT.